One and the same sample provided the 11 T cell receptor beta chains below, sequenced in a study of cytomegalovirus exposure and HLA in healthy donors. PCR amplification relied on 60 Vbeta primers (plus 13 Jbeta primers). Libraries were prepared by immunoSEQ multiplex PCR; TCRdb keeps only in-frame clonotypes and omits some of them. Of 190,000 or so clones listed, 70% to 80% are singletons. Sequences were obtained from PBMCs. These receptors came from a male donor in good health and CMV-seropositive.

V is TRBV5-4 and J is TRBJ1-5, with D possibly matching TRBD1 (5 bases). The CDR3 loop spans 14 amino acids. Germline V gene sequence: CDR1 SGHNT, CDR2 YYREEE (reference sequence). V lost 0 bases to trimming and J lost 4 bases, with 8 bases between them. The CDR3 is CASSLAGDNQPQHF. CDR3 DNA sequence: TGTGCCAGCAGCTTGGCGGGGGATAATCAGCCCCAGCATTTT.

This chain joins TRBV14 and TRBJ1-3; 10 bases map to TRBD1. Germline CDR1 and CDR2: SGHDN and FVKESK. Germline trimming cut 4 bases from V and 3 bases from J; bases unmatched to any gene: 6. The CDR3 has 16 residues. The CDR3 DNA is TGTGCCAGCAGCCCCGGAGACAGGGGGCTTGGAAACACCATATATTTT. Translated: CASSPGDRGLGNTIYF.

The chain has TRBV28 and TRBJ2-5; D not resolved. There are 13 residues in the CDR3. Trimming shortened V by 10 bases and J by 2 bases, and 14 bases separated the two germline ends. Per germline, CDR1 MDHEN and CDR2 SYDVKM. The CDR3: CATNLNKQETQYF. CDR3 in DNA: TGTGCCACCAACCTGAACAAACAAGAGACCCAGTACTTC.

About this clone itself: One junction end does not reproduce the germline sequence, and a read error may be involved. J is TRBJ2-3 and V is TRBV14, with unresolved D. The germline CDR1 and CDR2 sequences are SGHDN and FVKESK. CDR3 length equals 13 residues. The CDR3 is CASSQRLASPPNF. The CDR3 DNA follows: TGTGCCAGCAGCCAGAGGTTGGCTAGTCCCCCTAATTTT.

The chain couples TRBV7-9 to TRBJ1-4; D possibly corresponds to TRBD1 (5 bases). Germline assignment: CDR1 SEHNR and CDR2 FQNEAQ (reference sequence). V lost 0 bases and J 7 bases, leaving 12 bases between the germline ends. The CDR3 loop spans 15 amino acids. CDR3 coding DNA: TGTGCCAGCAGCTTAGCCGGGGGTTCGGGTGAAAAACTGTTTTTT. This translates into CASSLAGGSGEKLFF.

For the CDR3, the DNA is TGCAGCGTTGAAGATTTAGCGGGGGGATACACAGATACGCAGTATTTT. This gives the protein CSVEDLAGGYTDTQYF. The chain combines TRBV29-1 with TRBJ2-3, with 10 bases aligning to TRBD2. Germline-derived CDR1 and CDR2 are SQVTM and ANQGSEA. This CDR3 is built from 16 residues. After removal of 0 bases from V and 2 bases from J, the junction contained 5 bases not matched to a gene.

This chain uses TRBV7-2 with TRBJ2-1; no clear D gene. The ends were cut back, 5 bases at V and 2 bases at J, with 7 bases in the middle. CDR1 is SGHTA, CDR2 FQGNSA, per germline. The CDR3 contains 13 residues. CDR3 residues: CASSLLTYNEQFF. The DNA for the CDR3 is TGTGCCAGCAGCCTACTCACCTACAATGAGCAGTTCTTC.

In this sample, this clone turned up a few times. J is TRBJ2-7 and V is TRBV19; D is uncertain. From germline, CDR1 is LNHDA and CDR2 SQIVND (reference sequence). Trimming pared 4 bases from V and 7 bases from J, leaving 8 bases between. The CDR3 runs to 11 residues. Written as DNA, the CDR3 is TGTGCCAGTAGTACCTCTATGGAGCAGTACTTC. It translates to CASSTSMEQYF.

This chain links TRBV2 with TRBJ1-5; 8 nucleotides align to TRBD1. This CDR3 spans 15 amino acids. Germline CDR1 is SNHLY and CDR2 is FYNNEI. V trimming: 6 bases; J trimming: 4 bases; junction bases outside the gene matches: 8. CDR3 in amino acids: CASSADRGWNQPQHF. CDR3 in DNA: TGTGCCAGCAGCGCTGACAGGGGATGGAATCAGCCCCAGCATTTT. Based on the CDR3 plus reference TRBV2 and TRBJ1-5, the full variable domain is EPEVTQTPSHQVTQMGQEVILRCVPISNHLYFYWYRQILGQKVEFLVSFYNNEISEKSEIFDDQFSVERPDGSNFTLKIRSTKLEDSAMYFCASSADRGWNQPQHFGDGTRLSIL.

V and J are TRBV10-3 and TRBJ1-2, with 8 nucleotides matching TRBD1. Trimming at V came to 6 bases and at J to 4 bases, leaving 4 bases not matched to a gene. The CDR3 has 13 amino acids. The germline gives CDR1 ENHRY, CDR2 SYGVKD. Here the CDR3 reads CAISEDRGYGYTF. In DNA form, the CDR3 reads TGTGCCATCAGCGAAGACAGGGGCTATGGCTACACCTTC.

The chain is built from TRBV19 and TRBJ1-5; D possibly corresponds to TRBD1 (6 bases). The CDR3 length is 14 residues. V shed 5 bases and J shed 5 bases, with 13 bases lying between them. CDR1 is LNHDA and CDR2 is SQIVND in the germline V gene (reference sequence). In DNA, the CDR3 is TGTGCCAGTAGTGTTACAGGGCCTCATCAGCCCCAGCATTTT. Translating gives CASSVTGPHQPQHF. Drawing the rest from reference TRBV19 and TRBJ1-5, the complete variable domain is DGGITQSPKYLFRKEGQNVTLSCEQNLNHDAMYWYRQDPGQGLRLIYYSQIVNDFQKGDIAEGYSVSREKKESFPLTVTSAQKNPTAFYLCASSVTGPHQPQHFGDGTRLSIL.